A selection of T cell receptor beta chains follows, all from one sample in a study of T cell clusters in autoimmune cytopenias. One entry per CDR3 protein, without DNA, is what TCRdb gives after re-calling the multiplex PCR reads. This sample's clone table lists about 5,100 distinct CDR3 sequences. The same sample was also used in a study of T cell repertoires in aging, cancer and after chemotherapy.

The sequenced sample was peripheral blood. The source is a human donor in good health. CDR3s include the opening cysteine and the closing phenylalanine or tryptophan. Clone size is shown for a subset of rows, as once, few, many or a class of expanded clone.

j_call v_call clone_size cdr3_aa
TRBJ2-3 TRBV27 NA CASSLGTRSSTDTQYF
TRBJ1-2 TRBV5-6 medium-sized CASSPPDRGARYTF
TRBJ1-1 TRBV19 NA CASSLTDVNTEAFF
TRBJ2-6 TRBV5-1 NA CASRGQGAAGANVLTF
TRBJ2-1 TRBV19 medium-sized CASSILFGSYNEQFF
TRBJ2-6 TRBV19 medium-sized CASKPGQAGGANVLTF
TRBJ2-3 TRBV13 NA CASSLNGQLSTDTQYF
TRBJ2-1 TRBV19 medium-sized CASRAPSGSPYNEQFF
TRBJ2-7 TRBV6-2/TRBV6-3 NA CASSYSPRDGLSYEQYF
TRBJ2-3 TRBV6-1 NA CASSEVAGAYTSTDTQYF
TRBJ2-1 TRBV5-1 NA CASSLAVGSYNEQFF
TRBJ1-2 TRBV30 medium-sized CAWRPLDRVHGYTF
TRBJ2-7 TRBV19 NA CASSMVQVGEQYF
TRBJ1-5 TRBV6-5 medium-sized CASSHTRDTGLDQPQHF
TRBJ2-5 TRBV18 NA CASSPPSLARETQYF
TRBJ1-5 TRBV10-3 NA CAISETGGGNQPQHF